The entry that follows covers one TCR beta chain sequence. This clonotype has at least ten counts. Its antigen specificity is not known. No quality values exist for individual bases; no much larger clone is one base distant. This sample was taken from a study of neurological immune-mediated disorders (dated by TCRdb to 2018 to 2020). Regarding the study in general: Using UMI-based sequencing, the study compared peripheral blood TCR-beta repertoires from patients with HTLV-I-associated myelopathy (HAM/TSP), patients with multiple sclerosis, and healthy controls. The cohort was made up of 60 to 75 subjects, consisting of 15 or so HAM/TSP patients, 35 or so multiple sclerosis patients and some 20 healthy controls. Technical triplicate libraries were sequenced so that the variability in frequency of each individual clone could be precisely calculated. Alongside PBMC samples, the set of about 100 TCR-beta libraries contained longitudinal samples, technical triplicates, and paired CD4+ and CD8+ T-cell subsets that had been sorted. The research as a whole found: TCR clonal expansion was highest in HAM/TSP patients and lowest in MS patients, with MS patients falling below even healthy controls. No identical CDR3 amino acid sequences were shared among expanded clones across subjects, suggesting private TCR-beta repertoires in all groups.

Read against the paper, the sample's time point label means: technical triplicate 2. Sorted-subset TCR libraries were prepared from around 1 million sorted CD4+ or CD8+ T cells. Peripheral blood was subjected to Ficoll-Hypaque density gradient centrifugation to isolate PBMCs, which were then cryopreserved in liquid nitrogen. Paired sorted CD4+ and CD8+ subsets came from healthy controls, HAM/TSP patients and MS patients. V trim: 6 bases; J trim: 4 bases; unmatched bases: 11. CDR1 DFQATT and CDR2 SNEGSKA were looked up in the germline V gene (reference sequence). The cysteine opens and the phenylalanine closes a CDR3 of 14 amino acids. Only the CDR3 DNA is retained, 42 bases long and in frame from the first base. cDNA synthesis used template-switch 5'RACE with a primer carrying a 10-nucleotide random unique molecular identifier tagging each TCR transcript. Over 170 million TCR-beta sequences, covering 15-18 subjects, were produced in each sequencing run. Total RNA was extracted with the RNeasy kit. Using the KAPA Real-time Library Amplification kit, TCR-beta VDJ regions were amplified with primers for the TCR constant region and the 5'RACE anchor. A first PCR added sample indexes and Illumina adaptors, after which a second PCR increased the library yield. After Ampure bead purification, the TCR product of roughly 650 bp was size-selected on a 2% E-gel SizeSelection system. Before pooling, library quality was checked on a Bioanalyzer, concentration was measured with Qubit, and libraries were quantified with the Kapa Library Quantification kit. An Illumina HiSeq 2500 sequenced the libraries paired-end 2 x 150 bp. To increase sequence diversity, roughly 25-31% phiX was spiked into each library pool. The authors processed their data as follows. Quality-filtered reads were processed with the UMI-based MiGEC pipeline, which removed over 85% of raw TCR sequences during error correction. VDJ genes were aligned to IMGT germline references, and clonotypes were defined by unique CDR3 amino acid sequence plus V-J genes. Clonal expansion, Shannon diversity and CDR3 relatedness (CalcPairwiseDistances, ClusterSamples) were evaluated with VDJtools, and phylogenetic trees were built with CLCbio workbench. Clones with at least 8 unique UMIs were defined as expanded, with this threshold being based on coefficient-of-variation modelling across technical triplicates. TCRdb trimmed the raw reads at Q25, called clones with MiXCR and kept productive beta chains. Every distinct CDR3 protein forms one entry, paired with its most common genes and DNA. TCRdb, not the original authors, processed these V and J calls. The sample table shows approximately 30,000 distinct CDR3 sequences, and less than 15% are seen once. The ten largest clones represent around 5% of the sample.

The sequencing sample was made of CD4+ T cells from blood. The receptor was derived from a female donor with HTLV-1-associated myelopathy (HAM/TSP). The rearranged segments are TRBV20-1 and TRBJ1-2, with 7 junctional bases fitting TRBD1. The CDR3 loop reads CSAVPRDRAYGYTF. In nucleotide form, the sequence is TGCAGTGCCGTTCCCCGGGACAGAGCCTATGGCTACACCTTC.